The source of this TCR beta chain is a study of T cell responses to AZD1222 COVID-19 vaccine. Germline CDR1 reads KGHSH; CDR2 reads LQKENI. Losses at the gene ends were 6 bases for V and 4 bases for J; bases not matched to a gene: 5. The CDR3 extends over 14 amino acids. In the case of this clone: Its antigen is still unknown.

Method: immunoSEQ multiplex PCR; TCRdb's copy keeps in-frame clones and lacks some. Of about 140,000 clones in the sample, about 89% were seen once. General observations from the study: Baseline serology detected seropositivity in only a handful of AZD1222 recipients. Mostly white British, mostly female donors; authors suggested clonal diversity may be underestimated. Reportedly, nearly half of unique spike TCRs recognized epitopes outside B.1.351/B.1.1.7 mutations.

The clonotype comes from an adult in good health. This specimen consisted of peripheral blood, obtained on day 0 of AZD1222 vaccination. The chain uses TRBV18 and TRBJ1-5; 8 bases map to TRBD1. The CDR3 is CASSQTGANQPQHF. In DNA form, the CDR3 reads TGTGCCAGCTCTCAGACAGGGGCTAATCAGCCCCAGCATTTT. The variable domain in full, with the rest retrieved from reference TRBV18 and TRBJ1-5, is NAGVMQNPRHLVRRRGQEARLRCSPMKGHSHVYWYRQLPEEGLKFMVYLQKENIIDESGMPKERFSAEFPKEGPSILRIQQVVRGDSAAYFCASSQTGANQPQHFGDGTRLSIL.